Listed below are T cell receptor beta chains from one sample, sequenced in a study of human T cells and chemical hapten exposure. TCRdb reanalysed the 5' RACE reads using MiXCR and keeps one entry per CDR3 protein. This sample carries more than 60,000 distinct CDR3 sequences, about 15% of them seen once, and the ten largest clones take around 6.8%. The receptors shown here come from a female donor in good health. The CDR3 runs from the conserved cysteine through the conserved F or W. A D gene is named only where the DNA matches it firmly. The size entry is marked missing in some rows and otherwise reads once, few, many or a size class.

V,J,size,D,DNA,CDR3
TRBV5-5,TRBJ2-5,-,-,TGTGCCAGCAGCTTGGAAGGACACCCCGGCCTGAGATGGACCCAGTACTTC,CASSLEGHPGLRWTQYF
TRBV2,TRBJ2-5,-,TRBD1,TGTGCCAGCAGTCGGACAGGGCTGTACCAAGAGACCCAGTACTTC,CASSRTGLYQETQYF
TRBV27,TRBJ2-3,-,-,TGTGCCAGCAGTCGAAAGACTAGTAGCACAGATACGCAGTATTTT,CASSRKTSSTDTQYF
TRBV10-1,TRBJ2-2,few,-,TGCGCCAGCAGTCTACTTGCTACGGAAAACACCGGGGAGCTGTTTTTT,CASSLLATENTGELFF
TRBV5-1,TRBJ1-1,few,TRBD1,TGCGCCAGCAGCTTGGGACAGGGGGCGATGAGAACTGAAGCTTTCTTT,CASSLGQGAMRTEAFF
TRBV5-1,TRBJ2-2,-,-,TGCGCCAGCAGCTTGGTGGGAAATCCCGGGGAGCTGTTTTTT,CASSLVGNPGELFF
TRBV29-1,TRBJ1-2,few,-,TGCAGCGTTGGTCCTGAGTCTGGCTACACCTTC,CSVGPESGYTF
TRBV7-9,TRBJ2-1,-,TRBD2,TGTGCCAGCGCAAGGACCGGACTAGCGGTTTTCAATGAGCAGTTCTTC,CASARTGLAVFNEQFF
TRBV4-2,TRBJ1-2,-,-,TGTGCCAGCAGCCAAGACAGGTCAGGGCCGGGGGGCTACACCTTC,CASSQDRSGPGGYTF
TRBV28,TRBJ2-1,-,-,TGTGCCAGCAGGGGAGACAATGAGCAGTTCTTC,CASRGDNEQFF
TRBV7-2,TRBJ2-7,-,-,TGTGCCAGCAGCCCTTACTACGAGCAGTACTTC,CASSPYYEQYF
TRBV4-1,TRBJ1-5,-,-,TGCGCCAGCAGCCAAGATTTAACCGGGGCCAATCAGCCCCAGCATTTT,CASSQDLTGANQPQHF
TRBV6-2/TRBV6-3,TRBJ1-5,many,-,TGTGCCAGCAGTTACGAGTGGGGAACAGGTGCCAATCAGCCCCAGCATTTT,CASSYEWGTGANQPQHF
TRBV2,TRBJ2-3,-,-,TGTGCCAGCAGTGGTAACCCTGCAGATACGCAGTATTTT,CASSGNPADTQYF
TRBV5-4,TRBJ1-3,few,-,TGTGCCAGCAGCTCTTCGGGGCGGGGGTCTGGAAACACCATATATTTT,CASSSSGRGSGNTIYF
TRBV6-1,TRBJ2-1,-,-,TGTGCCAGCAGTGAATGGGGCCAAGGGTCTAACAATGAGCAGTTCTTC,CASSEWGQGSNNEQFF
TRBV3-1,TRBJ2-1,many,-,TGTGCCAGCAGCCAACTCTGGGGGGCTGGCGATCGGAATGAGCAGTTCTTC,CASSQLWGAGDRNEQFF
TRBV20-1,TRBJ1-2,few,-,TGCAGTGCTAGAGATCTAGAGACACATTATGGCTACACCTTC,CSARDLETHYGYTF
TRBV20-1,TRBJ1-4,-,-,TGCAGTGCTAGTGATTCAGGAGGACGGGAAAAACTGTTTTTT,CSASDSGGREKLFF
TRBV6-5,TRBJ2-2,-,-,TGTGCCAGCAGTTATCGGGCCACCGGGGAGCTGTTTTTT,CASSYRATGELFF
TRBV7-9,TRBJ2-3,-,-,TGTGCCAGCAGCCCACCACGGCCGGGAGTCACAGATACGCAGTATTTT,CASSPPRPGVTDTQYF
TRBV11-2,TRBJ2-3,-,TRBD2,TGTGCCAGCAGCCCTCGCCGGGGACTAGCGGAGTCACAAACAGATACGCAGTATTTT,CASSPRRGLAESQTDTQYF
TRBV20-1,TRBJ2-1,few,TRBD2,TGCAGTGCTAGGTCTGGCGGGGGGTACAATGAGCAGTTCTTC,CSARSGGGYNEQFF
TRBV20-1,TRBJ2-1,few,TRBD2,TGCAGTGCGCCGGGACTAGCGGGGGCCCTCAATGAGCAGTTCTTC,CSAPGLAGALNEQFF
TRBV20-1,TRBJ1-2,few,-,TGCAGTGCTAGAGTAACAACCAACTATGGCTACACCTTC,CSARVTTNYGYTF
TRBV11-2,TRBJ2-3,-,-,TGTGCCAGCAGCTTAGTAAACGGGAGACTGAGCACAGATACGCAGTATTTT,CASSLVNGRLSTDTQYF
TRBV10-2,TRBJ2-5,-,TRBD1,TGCGCCAGCAGTGACCTCTTAGGGACAGGGGGACAAGAGACCCAGTACTTC,CASSDLLGTGGQETQYF
TRBV6-1,TRBJ2-1,-,TRBD2,TGTGCCAGCAGTGAGCCGTGGCTAGCGGGGGACAATGAGCAGTTCTTC,CASSEPWLAGDNEQFF
TRBV28,TRBJ1-2,-,-,TGTGCCAGCAGTCCCGGCGATGGCACCTATGGCTACACCTTC,CASSPGDGTYGYTF
TRBV12-3/TRBV12-4,TRBJ2-2,-,TRBD1,TGTGCCAGCAGGCTCCAGGGGGCTGGCACCGGGGAGCTGTTTTTT,CASRLQGAGTGELFF
TRBV6-2/TRBV6-3,TRBJ2-5,few,-,TGTGCCAGCAGTCGCCTGGACAGTGAGACCCAGTACTTC,CASSRLDSETQYF
TRBV29-1,TRBJ1-2,-,TRBD1,TGCAGCGTAGGGGACAGGGCAGCTAACTATGGCTACACCTTC,CSVGDRAANYGYTF
TRBV29-1,TRBJ2-7,-,-,TGCAGCGCGTGGACAGTATACTACGAGCAGTACTTC,CSAWTVYYEQYF
TRBV20-1,TRBJ2-3,once,TRBD2,TGCAGTGCTGCCCGGAGGGGCGGGGGAAGCACAGATACGCAGTATTTT,CSAARRGGGSTDTQYF
TRBV9,TRBJ1-1,-,-,TGTGCCAGCAGCGTACAGGGCATGAACACTGAAGCTTTCTTT,CASSVQGMNTEAFF
TRBV20-1,TRBJ1-1,-,TRBD1,TGCAGTGCTACCCAGGGGGCGACTGAAGCTTTCTTT,CSATQGATEAFF
TRBV7-8,TRBJ2-7,-,-,TGTGCCAGCAGTCAGGTCCCTTACGAGCAGTACTTC,CASSQVPYEQYF
TRBV29-1,TRBJ1-1,-,-,TGCAGCGCTTGGGACTCGCAGGGTGAAGCTTTCTTT,CSAWDSQGEAFF
TRBV28,TRBJ2-7,few,-,TGTGCCAGCACAACGAGGACGGGAACCTACGAGCAGTACTTC,CASTTRTGTYEQYF
TRBV3-1,TRBJ2-7,few,-,TGTGCCAGCAGCTGGAGCGGGTCCTCCTCCGAGCAGTACTTC,CASSWSGSSSEQYF
TRBV7-2,TRBJ2-7,few,TRBD2,TGTGCCAGCAGCTTAGGGGGCGGGAGGAGCTCCTACGAGCAGTACTTC,CASSLGGGRSSYEQYF
TRBV19,TRBJ2-4,few,TRBD1,TGTGCCAGTAGCACACAGGGGGCGGTATCCAAAAACATTCAGTACTTC,CASSTQGAVSKNIQYF
TRBV19,TRBJ1-5,few,-,TGTGCCAGTAGTATACGCCGAATTGATCAGCCCCAGCATTTT,CASSIRRIDQPQHF
TRBV7-8,TRBJ1-2,-,-,TGTGCCAGCAGCTTAGAAGGAGGTGTAGCTAACTATGGCTACACCTTC,CASSLEGGVANYGYTF
TRBV13,TRBJ1-2,few,-,TGTGCCAGCAGCTCAGGGGAAGGGTATGGCTACACCTTC,CASSSGEGYGYTF
TRBV24-1,TRBJ2-3,few,-,TGTGCCACCAGTGATTTGACACGGGCCTCCTTCGCGCAAGAAACGCAGTATTTT,CATSDLTRASFAQETQYF